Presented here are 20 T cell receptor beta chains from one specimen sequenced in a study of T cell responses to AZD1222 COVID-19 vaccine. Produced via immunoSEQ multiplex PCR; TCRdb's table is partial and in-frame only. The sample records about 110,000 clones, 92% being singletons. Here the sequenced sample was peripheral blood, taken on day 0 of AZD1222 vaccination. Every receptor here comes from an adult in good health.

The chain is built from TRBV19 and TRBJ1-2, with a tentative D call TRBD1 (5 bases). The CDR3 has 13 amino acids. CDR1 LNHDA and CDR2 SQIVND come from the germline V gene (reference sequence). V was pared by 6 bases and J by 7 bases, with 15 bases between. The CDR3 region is CASSDGRGFGYTF. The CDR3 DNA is TGTGCCAGTAGCGATGGCCGGGGCTTTGGCTACACCTTC.

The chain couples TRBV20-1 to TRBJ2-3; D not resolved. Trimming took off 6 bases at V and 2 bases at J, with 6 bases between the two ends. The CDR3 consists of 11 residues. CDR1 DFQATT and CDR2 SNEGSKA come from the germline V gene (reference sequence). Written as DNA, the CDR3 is TGCAGTGCGTCCGCCACAGATACGCAGTATTTT. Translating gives CSASATDTQYF.

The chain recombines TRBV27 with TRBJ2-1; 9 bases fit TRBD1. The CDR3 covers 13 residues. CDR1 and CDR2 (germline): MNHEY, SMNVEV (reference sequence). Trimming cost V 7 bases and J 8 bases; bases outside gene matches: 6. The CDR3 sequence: CASTPGTGHEQFF. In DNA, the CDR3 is TGTGCCAGCACCCCGGGGACAGGGCATGAGCAGTTCTTC.

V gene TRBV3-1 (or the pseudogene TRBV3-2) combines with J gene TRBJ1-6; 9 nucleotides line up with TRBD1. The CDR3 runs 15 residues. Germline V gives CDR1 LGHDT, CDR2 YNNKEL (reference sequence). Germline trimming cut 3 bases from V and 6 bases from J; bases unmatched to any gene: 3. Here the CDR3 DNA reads TGTGCCAGCAGCCACTGGGACAGGGTTAATTCACCCCTCCACTTT. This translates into CASSHWDRVNSPLHF.

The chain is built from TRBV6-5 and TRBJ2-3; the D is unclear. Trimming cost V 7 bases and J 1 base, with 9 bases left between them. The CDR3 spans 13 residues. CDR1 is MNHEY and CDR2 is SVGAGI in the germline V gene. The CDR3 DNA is TGTGCCAGCACCCGGCAAGGCACAGATACGCAGTATTTT. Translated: CASTRQGTDTQYF.

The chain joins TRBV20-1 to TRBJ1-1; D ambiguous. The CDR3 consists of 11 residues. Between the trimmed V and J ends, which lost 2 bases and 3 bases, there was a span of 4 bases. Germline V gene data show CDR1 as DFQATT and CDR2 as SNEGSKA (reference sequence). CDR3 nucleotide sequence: TGCAGTGCTAGAAAAGACACTGAAGCTTTCTTT. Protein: CSARKDTEAFF.

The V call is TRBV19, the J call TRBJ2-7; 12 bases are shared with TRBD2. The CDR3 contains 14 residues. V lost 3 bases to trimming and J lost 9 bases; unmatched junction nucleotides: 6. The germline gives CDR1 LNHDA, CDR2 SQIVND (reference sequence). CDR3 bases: TGTGCCAGTAGTATGGCTAGCGGGAGGGCCGTGCAGTACTTC. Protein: CASSMASGRAVQYF. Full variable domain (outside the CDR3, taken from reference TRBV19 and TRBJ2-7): DGGITQSPKYLFRKEGQNVTLSCEQNLNHDAMYWYRQDPGQGLRLIYYSQIVNDFQKGDIAEGYSVSREKKESFPLTVTSAQKNPTAFYLCASSMASGRAVQYFGPGTRLTVT.

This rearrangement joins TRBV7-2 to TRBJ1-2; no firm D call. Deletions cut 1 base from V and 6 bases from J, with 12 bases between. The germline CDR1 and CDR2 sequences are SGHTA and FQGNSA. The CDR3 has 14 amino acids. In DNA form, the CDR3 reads TGTGCCAGCAGCTTAGTTGGGAGGATGGATGGCTACACCTTC. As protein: CASSLVGRMDGYTF.

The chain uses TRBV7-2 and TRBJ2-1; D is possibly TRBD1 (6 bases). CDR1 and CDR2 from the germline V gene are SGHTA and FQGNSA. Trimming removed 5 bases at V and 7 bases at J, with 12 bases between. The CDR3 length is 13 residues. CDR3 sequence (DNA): TGTGCCAGCAGCACAACAGGGTTGAATGAGCAGTTCTTC. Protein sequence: CASSTTGLNEQFF.

In DNA form, the CDR3 reads TGTGCCAGCAGCGTAGTTACAGGGGGCCGGGAGACCCAGTACTTC. Protein: CASSVVTGGRETQYF. V usage is TRBV9 and J usage is TRBJ2-5; 9 bases agree with TRBD1. Germline V gene data show CDR1 as SGDLS and CDR2 as YYNGEE. Trimming cost V 0 bases and J 5 bases; bases outside gene matches: 5. The CDR3 is 15 residues long.

The CDR3 bases are TGCAGTGCCCGGGACAGATATGGCTACACCTTC. Its translation is CSARDRYGYTF. This chain links TRBV20-1 with TRBJ1-2; 7 bases line up with TRBD1. Germline CDR1 DFQATT, CDR2 SNEGSKA (reference sequence). Losses at the gene ends were 6 bases for V and 5 bases for J; bases not matched to a gene: 3. The length of the CDR3 is 11 residues.

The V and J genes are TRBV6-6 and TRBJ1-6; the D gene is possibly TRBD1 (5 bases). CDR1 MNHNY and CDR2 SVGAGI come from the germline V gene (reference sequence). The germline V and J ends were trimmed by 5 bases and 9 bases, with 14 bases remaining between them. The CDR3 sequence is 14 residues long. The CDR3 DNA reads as TGTGCCAGCAGTCCCGGGGCCTCCGGTTCACCCCTCCACTTT. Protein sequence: CASSPGASGSPLHF.

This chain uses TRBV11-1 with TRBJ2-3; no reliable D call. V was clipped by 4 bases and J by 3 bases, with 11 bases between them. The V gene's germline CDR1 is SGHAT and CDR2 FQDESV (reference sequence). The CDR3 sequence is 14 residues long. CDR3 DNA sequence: TGTGCCAGCAGCTCCCCCCTCAGGACAGATACGCAGTATTTT. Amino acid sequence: CASSSPLRTDTQYF.

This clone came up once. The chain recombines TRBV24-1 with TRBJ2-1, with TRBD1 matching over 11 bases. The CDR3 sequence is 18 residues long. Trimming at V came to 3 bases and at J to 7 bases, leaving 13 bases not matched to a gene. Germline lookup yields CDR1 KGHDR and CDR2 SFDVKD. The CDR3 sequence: CATSDPGTGGYSSNEQFF. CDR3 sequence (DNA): TGTGCCACCAGTGATCCAGGGACAGGGGGTTACTCGTCGAATGAGCAGTTCTTC.

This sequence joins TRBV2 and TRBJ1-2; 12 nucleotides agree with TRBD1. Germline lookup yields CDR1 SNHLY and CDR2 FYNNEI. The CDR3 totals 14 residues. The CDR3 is CVPGQGASGSGYTF. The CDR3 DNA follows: TGTGTTCCGGGACAGGGGGCGTCGGGATCTGGCTACACCTTC.

CDR3 nucleotide sequence: TGTGCCAGCAGTGACTCGAAATTGCGGGGCACCTCCTACGAGCAGTACTTC. Translation: CASSDSKLRGTSYEQYF. The chain employs TRBV6-4 and TRBJ2-7, with D perhaps matching TRBD2 (6 bases). The germline CDR1 and CDR2 sequences are MRHNA and SNTAGT. V lost 0 bases, J lost 0 bases, and 15 bases lay in between. The CDR3 is 17 residues long.

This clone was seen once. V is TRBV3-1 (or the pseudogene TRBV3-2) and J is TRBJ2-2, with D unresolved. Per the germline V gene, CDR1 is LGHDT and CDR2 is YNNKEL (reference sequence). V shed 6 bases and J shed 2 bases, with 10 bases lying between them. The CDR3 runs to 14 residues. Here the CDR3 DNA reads TGTGCCAGCAGGAGGCAGATTAACACCGGGGAGCTGTTTTTT. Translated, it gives CASRRQINTGELFF.

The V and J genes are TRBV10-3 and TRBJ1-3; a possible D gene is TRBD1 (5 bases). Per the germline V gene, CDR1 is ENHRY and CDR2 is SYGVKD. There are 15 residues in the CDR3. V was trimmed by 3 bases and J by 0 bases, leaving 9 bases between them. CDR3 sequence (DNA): TGTGCCATCAGTGAAAAGGGACCCTCTGGAAACACCATATATTTT. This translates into CAISEKGPSGNTIYF.

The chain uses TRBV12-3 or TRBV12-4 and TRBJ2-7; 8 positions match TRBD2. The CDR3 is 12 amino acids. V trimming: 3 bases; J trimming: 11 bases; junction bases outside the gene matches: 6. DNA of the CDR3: TGTGCCAGCAGTTTGCGGGGGGACAAGGAGTACTTC. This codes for CASSLRGDKEYF.

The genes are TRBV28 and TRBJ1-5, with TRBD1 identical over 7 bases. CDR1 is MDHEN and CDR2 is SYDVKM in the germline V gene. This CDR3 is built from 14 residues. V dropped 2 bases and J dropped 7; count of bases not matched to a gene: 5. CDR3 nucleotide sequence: TGTGCCAGCAGTTTAGCCAGGGGGGGCCAGCCCCAGCATTTT. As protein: CASSLARGGQPQHF.